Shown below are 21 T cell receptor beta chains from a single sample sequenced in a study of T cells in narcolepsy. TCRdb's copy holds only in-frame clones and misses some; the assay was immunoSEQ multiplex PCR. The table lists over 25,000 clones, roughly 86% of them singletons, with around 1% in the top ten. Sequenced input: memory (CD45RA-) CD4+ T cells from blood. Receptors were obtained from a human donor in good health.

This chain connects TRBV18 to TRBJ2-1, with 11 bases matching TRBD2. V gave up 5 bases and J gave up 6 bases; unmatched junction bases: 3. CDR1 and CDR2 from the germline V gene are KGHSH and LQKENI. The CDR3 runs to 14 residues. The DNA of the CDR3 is TGTGCCAGCTCAGAGGGACTAGCGGTCAATGAGCAGTTCTTC. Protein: CASSEGLAVNEQFF.

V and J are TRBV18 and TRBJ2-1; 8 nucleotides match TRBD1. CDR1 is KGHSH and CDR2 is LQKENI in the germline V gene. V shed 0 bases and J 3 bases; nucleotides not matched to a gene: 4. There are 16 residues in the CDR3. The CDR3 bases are TGTGCCAGCTCACCACCAACTGGGACAGGCTACAATGAGCAGTTCTTC. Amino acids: CASSPPTGTGYNEQFF.

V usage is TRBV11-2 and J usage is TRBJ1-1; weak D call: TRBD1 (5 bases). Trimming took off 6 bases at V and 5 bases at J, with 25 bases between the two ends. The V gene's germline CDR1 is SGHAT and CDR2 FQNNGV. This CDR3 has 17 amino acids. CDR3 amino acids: CASRTLGRAEGRTEAFF. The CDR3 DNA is TGTGCCAGCAGAACCTTGGGCAGGGCAGAAGGACGGACTGAAGCTTTCTTT.

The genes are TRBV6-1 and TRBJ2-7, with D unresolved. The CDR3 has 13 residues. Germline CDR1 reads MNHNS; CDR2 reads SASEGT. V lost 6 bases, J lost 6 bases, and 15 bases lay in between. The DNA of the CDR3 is TGTGCCAGCAGAAGCTGGGCGGAGTCCGAGCAGTACTTC. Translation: CASRSWAESEQYF.

CDR3 sequence: CASSPSYGEKYEQYF. CDR3 coding DNA: TGTGCCAGCAGCCCATCTTACGGGGAAAAATACGAGCAGTACTTC. The chain carries TRBV4-2 and TRBJ2-7; D might be TRBD2 (5 bases). This CDR3 is built from 15 residues. V was clipped by 4 bases and J by 4 bases, with 17 bases between them. Germline V gene data show CDR1 as LGHNA and CDR2 as YNFKEQ.

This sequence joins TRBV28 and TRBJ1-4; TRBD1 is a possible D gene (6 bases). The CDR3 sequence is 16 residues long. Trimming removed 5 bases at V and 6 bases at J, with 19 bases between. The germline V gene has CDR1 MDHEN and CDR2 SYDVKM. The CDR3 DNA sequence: TGTGCCAGCAGTCGATACAGGGCCCGACGAGATGAAAAACTGTTTTTT. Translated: CASSRYRARRDEKLFF. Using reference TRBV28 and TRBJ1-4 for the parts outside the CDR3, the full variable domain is DVKVTQSSRYLVKRTGEKVFLECVQDMDHENMFWYRQDPGLGLRLIYFSYDVKMKEKGDIPEGYSVSREKKERFSLILESASTNQTSMYLCASSRYRARRDEKLFFGSGTQLSVL.

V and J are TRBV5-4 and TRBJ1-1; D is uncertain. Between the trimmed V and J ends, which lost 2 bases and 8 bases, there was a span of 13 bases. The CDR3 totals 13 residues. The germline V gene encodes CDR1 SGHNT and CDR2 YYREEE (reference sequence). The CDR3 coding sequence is TGTGCCAGCAGCTTTGGTCCCTCCCTGGAAGCTTTCTTT. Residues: CASSFGPSLEAFF.

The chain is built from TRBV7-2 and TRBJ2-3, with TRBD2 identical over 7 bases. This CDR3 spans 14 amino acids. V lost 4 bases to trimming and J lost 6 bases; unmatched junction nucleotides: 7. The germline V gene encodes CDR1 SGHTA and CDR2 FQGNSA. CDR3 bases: TGTGCCAGCAGCTCCCCGATGGGAGGGGATACGCAGTATTTT. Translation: CASSSPMGGDTQYF.

CDR3 residues: CASSLAPRGVIAYEQYF. The CDR3 region has the DNA TGTGCCAGCAGCTTGGCCCCGAGGGGGGTAATCGCCTACGAGCAGTACTTC. The rearrangement links TRBV5-6 to TRBJ2-7; D tentatively reads TRBD1 or TRBD2 (6 bases each). The CDR3 has 17 residues. CDR1 SGHDT and CDR2 YYEEEE come from the germline V gene. Trimming removed 0 bases from V and 2 bases from J, with 18 bases in between.

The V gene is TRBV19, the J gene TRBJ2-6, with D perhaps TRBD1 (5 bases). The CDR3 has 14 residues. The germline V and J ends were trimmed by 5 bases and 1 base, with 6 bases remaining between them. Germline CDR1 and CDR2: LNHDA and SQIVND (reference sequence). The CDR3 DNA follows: TGTGCCAGTAGTCCAGGGTCTGGGGCCAACGTCCTGACTTTC. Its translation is CASSPGSGANVLTF.

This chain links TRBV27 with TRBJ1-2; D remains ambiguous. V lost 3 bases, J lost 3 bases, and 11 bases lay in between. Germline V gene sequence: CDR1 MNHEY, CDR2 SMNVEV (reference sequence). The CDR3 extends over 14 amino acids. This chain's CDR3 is CASSFADRDYGYTF. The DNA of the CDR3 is TGTGCCAGCAGTTTCGCTGATCGCGACTATGGCTACACCTTC.

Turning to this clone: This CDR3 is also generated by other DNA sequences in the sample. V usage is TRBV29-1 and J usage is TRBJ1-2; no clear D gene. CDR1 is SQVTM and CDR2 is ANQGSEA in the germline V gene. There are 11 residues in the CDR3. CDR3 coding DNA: TGCAGTGTTTCGGAAAACTATGGCTACACCTTC. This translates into CSVSENYGYTF.

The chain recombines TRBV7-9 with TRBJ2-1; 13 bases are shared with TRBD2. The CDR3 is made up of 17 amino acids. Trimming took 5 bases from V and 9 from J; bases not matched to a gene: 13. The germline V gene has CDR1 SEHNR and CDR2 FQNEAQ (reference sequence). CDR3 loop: CASSTPGGTSGNGEQFF. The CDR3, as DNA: TGTGCCAGCAGCACACCGGGCGGGACTAGCGGGAACGGTGAGCAGTTCTTC.

The CDR3 DNA sequence: TGTGCCAGCAGCTTCCAGCCTTCGTCAGATACGCAGTATTTT. Translating gives CASSFQPSSDTQYF. The rearrangement links TRBV7-3 to TRBJ2-3; D call uncertain. Per germline, CDR1 SGHTA and CDR2 FQGTGA. The CDR3 covers 14 residues. V was clipped by 3 bases and J by 4 bases, with 11 bases between them.

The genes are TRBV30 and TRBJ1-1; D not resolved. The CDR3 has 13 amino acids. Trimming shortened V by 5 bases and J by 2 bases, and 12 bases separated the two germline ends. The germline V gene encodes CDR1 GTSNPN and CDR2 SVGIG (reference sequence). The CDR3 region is CAWYKIRNTEAFF. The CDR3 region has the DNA TGTGCCTGGTATAAAATCCGCAACACTGAAGCTTTCTTT.

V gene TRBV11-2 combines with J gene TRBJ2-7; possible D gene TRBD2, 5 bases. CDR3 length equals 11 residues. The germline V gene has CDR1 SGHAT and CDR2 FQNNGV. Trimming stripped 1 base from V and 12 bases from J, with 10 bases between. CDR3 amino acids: CASSLGPAGYF. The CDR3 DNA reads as TGTGCCAGCAGCTTAGGGCCGGCGGGGTACTTC.

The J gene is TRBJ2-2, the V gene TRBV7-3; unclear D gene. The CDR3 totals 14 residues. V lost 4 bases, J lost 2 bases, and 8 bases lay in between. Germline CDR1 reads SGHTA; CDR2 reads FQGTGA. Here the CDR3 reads CASSSRPNTGELFF. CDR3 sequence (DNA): TGTGCCAGCAGCTCGAGACCTAACACCGGGGAGCTGTTTTTT.

CDR3 DNA sequence: TGTGCCAGCAGCTTAGGGACCGGGACTAGGACAGATACGCAGTATTTT. Amino acid sequence: CASSLGTGTRTDTQYF. The chain employs TRBV7-9 and TRBJ2-3; TRBD2 agrees at 8 bases. Unmatched junction bases numbered 6, after V lost 1 base and J lost 3 bases. The germline gives CDR1 SEHNR, CDR2 FQNEAQ (reference sequence). The CDR3 is 16 residues long.

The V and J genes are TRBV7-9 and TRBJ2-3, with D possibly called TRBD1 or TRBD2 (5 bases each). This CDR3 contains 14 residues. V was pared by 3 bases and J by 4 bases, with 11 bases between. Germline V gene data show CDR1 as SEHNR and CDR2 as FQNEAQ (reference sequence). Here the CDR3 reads CASSFRGAPDTQYF. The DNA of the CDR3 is TGTGCCAGCAGCTTCAGAGGGGCGCCAGATACGCAGTATTTT.

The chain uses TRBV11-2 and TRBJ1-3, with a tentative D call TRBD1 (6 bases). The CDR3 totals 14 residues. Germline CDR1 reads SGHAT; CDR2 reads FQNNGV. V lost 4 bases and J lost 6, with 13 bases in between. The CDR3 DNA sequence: TGTGCCAGCAGCTCACAGGGTGGCGAAAACACCATATATTTT. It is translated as CASSSQGGENTIYF.

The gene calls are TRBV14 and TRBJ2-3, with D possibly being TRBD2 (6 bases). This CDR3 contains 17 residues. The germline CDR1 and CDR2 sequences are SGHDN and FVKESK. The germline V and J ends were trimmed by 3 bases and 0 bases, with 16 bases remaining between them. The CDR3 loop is CASSHPRGSGSTDTQYF. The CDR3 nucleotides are TGTGCCAGCAGCCATCCGCGAGGTAGCGGCAGCACAGATACGCAGTATTTT.